The source of this T cell receptor beta chain is a study of cytomegalovirus exposure and HLA in healthy donors (dated by TCRdb to 2016 to 2017). As for the study more broadly: According to an earlier analysis of 587 of the donors, about 179 million T cells yielded 117 million unique TCR beta sequences and about 300 Gb of sequence data. Roughly 290 gigabases of sequencing data and around 85 million unique TCR sequences made up an early release that covered several hundred HLA-typed donors. Of the roughly 400 genotyped donors, approximately 80% were placed in the genetic ancestry cluster associated with self-reported Caucasian donors. The study aimed to test whether signatures of past pathogen exposure could be identified by cataloging public T cell receptors. The T cell repertoires of around 670 subjects were profiled by immunosequencing and related to cytomegalovirus serostatus. Along with the approximately 700-subject first cohort, a separate validation cohort of over a hundred different subjects was used. To predict cytomegalovirus infection status, the study combined high-throughput TCR immunosequencing, statistical association of individual TCRs with disease status, and machine learning. A later analysis re-examined previously published TCR beta repertoires from 600 to 700 donors and added high-resolution HLA genotyping to investigate patterns of TCR occurrence. Rather than drawing on any new phenotypic data, the later analysis identified candidate immune exposures from TCR beta sequences and the way those sequences occurred across donors. In an earlier analysis of 500 to 650 of the donors, high-throughput TCR beta sequencing was used to judge whether each TCR beta V gene segment behaved as functional or pseudogenic. Alongside the repertoire data, information on donor age, sex, ethnicity and CMV serostatus was compiled. A later genetic analysis took genome-wide SNP genotypes for about three fifths of the 666 donors and used that subset as a discovery cohort. All discovery cohort repertoires had been generated using a single sequencing platform. HLA typing covered class I and class II loci at four-digit resolution. The number of donors typed differed by locus, with roughly 629-640 for A, B, C, DRB1 and DQB1, approximately 500 for DQA1, approximately 570 for DPA1, and about 450 for DPB1. Five DR-DQ haplotypes were handled as single units for association and clustering because linkage in the cohort was strong. Among some 400 genotyped donors of the cohort, an average of approximately 220,000 unique TCR beta nucleotide sequences was sequenced per donor, of which about 20% were non-productive.

Regarding this clone: Which antigen it targets is not known. No per-base quality is available; no much larger clone lies one base away.

The cohort was made up of about 610 healthy bone marrow donors. At the time of sampling, every cohort member was nominally healthy, though immune exposures that went unrecorded were likely present. The donor tested CMV seronegative, placing the donor among the roughly 350 seronegative members of the cohort. A peripheral blood sample was collected from each donor, and TCR beta sequencing was performed on peripheral blood mononuclear cells. Genomic DNA extraction from the blood cell samples was performed with the Qiagen DNeasy Blood Extraction Kit. The CDR3 measures 17 amino acids from cysteine to phenylalanine. This entry keeps only the CDR3 DNA: 51 bases, framed from base 1. The V end gives up 0 bases and the J end 10 bases, leaving 11 bases in the junction not matched to a gene. CDR1 SGHRS and CDR2 YFSETQ were looked up in the germline V gene. What the work shows at the level of the full study, not this receptor alone: Because HLA typing was unavailable for some donors at each locus, only the typed subset was used in association tests. Most CMV-associated TCR beta chains appeared to be HLA-restricted in a later analysis, and the HLA associations seemed to be driven largely by CMV exposure. In both the original and validation cohorts, the classifier was reported to diagnose cytomegalovirus status with high specificity and sensitivity. It was suggested by the authors that the approach could potentially be generalized to other disease states and immunological phenotypes. Correlated functional status among segregating V segments might reflect linkage disequilibrium, but an unknown experimental factor could not be ruled out. Most TCR sequences were seen in very few donors, while some public TCRs were found in many individuals. Broadly in line with IMGT annotations, most TCR beta V segments showed up in productive rearrangements about 87% or about 30% of the time in an earlier analysis of 587 of the donors. A few of the identified cytomegalovirus-associated TCR beta chains were confirmed in vitro to be specific for cytomegalovirus antigens. In a later analysis, around 17,000 TCR beta sequences were associated with specific HLA alleles at a false discovery rate of 0.05. In a later analysis, the rate of TCR association differed among HLA loci, with DRB1 alleles having the most associated TCRs and HLA-C alleles having the fewest. The cohort was sequenced for TCR beta chains only, and without alpha or paired-chain data the features that could be detected were limited. The sequencing pipeline was judged likely to have produced a cluster of highly shared sequence variants as a technical artifact. Several of the top co-occurrence clusters appeared to be linked to parvovirus B19, influenza, CMV and Epstein-Barr virus, according to a later analysis. Immune exposure information for the cohort was limited to CMV serostatus. Compared with equally common non-associated chains, HLA-associated TCR beta chains in a later analysis were more clonally expanded and had lower generation probabilities. A total of 150 or so TCR beta chains were listed by the study as associated with cytomegalovirus. An association between a missense DCLRE1C variant and V-gene and J-gene trimming of TCR beta chains was found in a later genetic analysis and replicated in an independent cohort. Presence/absence analyses assumed roughly uniform sequencing depth across donors, an assumption that may not hold. Assigning TCR associations to individual alleles was difficult when HLA alleles, especially DR and DQ, strongly co-occurred. A further reported finding was that TCR beta sequences accurately predicted the HLA-A and HLA-B alleles for most subjects in the first cohort. Some IMGT-functional V segments, including TRBV6-2 and TRBV6-3, could not be distinguished by the 87-base-pair reads and were therefore excluded. In a later genetic analysis, fewer N-insertions in productive TCRs were reported among donors in an Asian-associated ancestry cluster than the 666-donor mean. Over 15 rarely observed V segments, including chromosome 9 orphons, were excluded from the earlier analysis of a few hundred of the donors because counts were too low.

Libraries were made using the immunoSEQ multiplex PCR assay. A mixture of 60 forward primers for TCR Vbeta segments and 13 reverse primers for TCR Jbeta segments was used in the multiplex PCR. A multiplex PCR assay on genomic DNA amplified the CDR3 region of rearranged TCR beta genes. The amplified TCR beta libraries were sequenced on the Illumina HiSeq System as 87-base-pair reads. In the original analysis: Across the 500 to 750 repertoires, a later analysis counted tens of millions of unique TCR beta chains, around 11 million of which were shared by at least two donors. Raw reads were error-corrected and collapsed into unique sequences with a nearest-neighbor algorithm that merged closely related sequences to remove PCR and sequencing errors. Alignment of CDR3 sequences to IMGT reference sequences was used to assign V, D and J gene segments. For a sequence to be retained, a match of at least six nucleotides was required to both a V gene segment and a J gene segment. Rearrangements were classified as productive when the CDR3 lacked stop codons and remained in frame with V and J, and all other rearrangements were classified as non-productive. Following IMGT convention, CDR3 was defined as the stretch from the second conserved V-encoded cysteine to the conserved J-encoded phenylalanine. The earlier analysis of some 580 of the donors excluded any sequence lacking an unambiguous match to a single V gene segment. In an earlier analysis of about 590 of the donors, a V segment was called functional when productive rearrangements were above 56.7%, and segregating when the standard deviation between donors exceeded 5%. A statistical classification framework was built to diagnose cytomegalovirus status from the catalog of TCR beta chain sequences. A later analysis assigned V and J genes by comparing TCR nucleotide sequences with IMGT/GENE-DB human TR gene sequences. In a later analysis, CDR3 sequences and most-parsimonious VDJ recombination scenarios were assigned using the TCRdist pipeline. In a later analysis, each TCR beta chain was defined by its CDR3 amino acid sequence together with its V-gene family, and reads without a unique V-gene family were excluded. To address suspected cross-contamination and a sequencing artifact, a later analysis removed 450 to 700 highly shared, low-generation-probability nucleotide sequences. In a later analysis, a clonal expansion index was calculated for each public chain from normalized within-repertoire ranks of inferred template counts. Generation probabilities in a later analysis came from a VDJ recombination model fitted to out-of-frame rearrangements, and those results were checked against IGoR. A later analysis scored TCR-TCR, TCR-HLA and TCR-CMV co-occurrence with hypergeometric tests, applying a repertoire-size bias correction to TCR pairs. False discovery rates were estimated in a later analysis by permuting HLA or CMV assignments 20 times. In a later analysis, co-occurring TCRs were grouped using DBSCAN, and TCRdist sequence similarity was added for clustering within HLA-allele-positive subsets. Co-occurrence clustering excluded repertoires with fewer than 30,000 or more than 120,000 public chains, plus five with anomalous nucleotide sharing. The immuneACCESS repertoire file appears here via TCRdb, limited to in-frame rearrangements. These files lack a portion of the clones; in checked studies, under half of the deficit traces to unresolved V genes, and the cause of the others is not known. D and trimming were read from the DNA, whereas the V and J calls and clone size are those reported in that table. In all, the sample holds roughly 150,000 clones, and about 74% of those were seen once. About 3.4% of the sample lies in the top ten.

This clonotype originated in a male donor in good health and CMV-seronegative. The chain is encoded by TRBV5-1 joined to TRBJ2-1; the junction holds 12 bases that match TRBD1. The source material was PBMCs. This receptor carries the CDR3 CASSLGDRDRGQWEQFF. The DNA sequence reads TGCGCCAGCAGCTTGGGCGACCGGGACAGGGGGCAGTGGGAGCAGTTCTTC.